Below are 20 T cell receptor beta chains sequenced from a single sample in a study of cytomegalovirus exposure and HLA in healthy donors. Primers included in the PCR were 60 Vbeta and 13 Jbeta primers. The table came from immunoSEQ multiplex PCR; TCRdb's copy has only in-frame clones and leaves some out. The sample records fewer than 110,000 clones, 60% to 85% being singletons. The source material was PBMCs. These receptors came from a man in his fifties or sixties in good health and CMV-seronegative.

This clone was seen only a few times. The rearrangement joins TRBV19 to TRBJ1-5, with D maybe TRBD1 (6 bases). The V gene's germline CDR1 is LNHDA and CDR2 SQIVND (reference sequence). CDR3 size: 13 residues. The V gene lost 7 bases and the J gene lost 5 bases, with 12 bases spanning the gap. CDR3 protein: CASTGQYHQPQHF. The CDR3 coding sequence is TGTGCCAGTACCGGACAGTACCATCAGCCCCAGCATTTT.

This clone occurred a few times. CDR3 bases: TGTGCCAGCAGCCTCGGGAGGAGATCACCCCTCCACTTT. The encoded protein is CASSLGRRSPLHF. The chain joins TRBV5-6 to TRBJ1-6; no clear D. The CDR3 is 13 residues long. Between the trimmed V and J ends, which lost 4 bases and 10 bases, there was a span of 12 bases. Germline V gene data show CDR1 as SGHDT and CDR2 as YYEEEE. The variable domain in full, with the rest retrieved from reference TRBV5-6 and TRBJ1-6, is DAGVTQSPTHLIKTRGQQVTLRCSPKSGHDTVSWYQQALGQGPQFIFQYYEEEERQRGNFPDRFSGHQFPNYSSELNVNALLLGDSALYLCASSLGRRSPLHFGNGTRLTVT.

The chain recombines TRBV4-3 with TRBJ2-7, with D perhaps TRBD2 (5 bases). V lost 4 bases and J lost 3, with 10 bases in between. CDR1 is LGHNA, CDR2 YSLEER, per germline. There are 13 residues in the CDR3. The CDR3 DNA sequence: TGCGCCAGCAGCCGGGAGCGTTACTACGAGCAGTACTTC. It encodes CASSRERYYEQYF.

The V gene is TRBV5-1, the J gene TRBJ1-1; D may be TRBD1 (5 bases). The CDR3 length is 13 residues. Germline V lookup: CDR1 SGHRS, CDR2 YFSETQ. The V gene lost 5 bases and the J gene lost 5 bases, with 13 bases spanning the gap. CDR3 bases: TGCGCCAGCAGGCCGGGGGGGTGGACTGAAGCTTTCTTT. Residues: CASRPGGWTEAFF.

This chain connects TRBV19 to TRBJ1-5; D gene ambiguous. Germline V gene sequence: CDR1 LNHDA, CDR2 SQIVND (reference sequence). Trimming left V 4 bases short and J 3 bases short, with 13 bases between. The CDR3 spans 15 residues. CDR3 amino acids: CASSRLAGDNQPQHF. The CDR3 DNA sequence: TGTGCCAGTAGTAGGTTGGCGGGCGACAATCAGCCCCAGCATTTT.

V usage is TRBV7-8 and J usage is TRBJ1-1; a weak D match, TRBD1 (5 bases). There are 16 residues in the CDR3. The V end was cut by 2 bases, the J end by 5 bases, with 18 bases between. Looked up from germline, CDR1 is SGHVS and CDR2 is FQNEAQ. The CDR3: CASSLNPSGGATEAFF. The CDR3 bases are TGTGCCAGCAGCTTAAACCCCTCGGGAGGGGCAACTGAAGCTTTCTTT.

The rearrangement links TRBV7-8 to TRBJ2-3; the match to TRBD2 covers 11 bases. This CDR3 has 16 residues. After removal of 1 base from V and 0 bases from J, the junction contained 0 bases not matched to a gene. Germline CDR1 is SGHVS and CDR2 is FQNEAQ. The CDR3 DNA follows: TGTGCCAGCAGCTTAGGGACTAGCGGGAGCACAGATACGCAGTATTTT. Residues: CASSLGTSGSTDTQYF.

This chain links TRBV5-6 with TRBJ2-7; D is perhaps TRBD1 (5 bases). CDR3 length: 14 amino acids. Trimming cost V 1 base and J 5 bases, with 13 bases left between them. Germline assignment: CDR1 SGHDT and CDR2 YYEEEE. CDR3 loop: CASSLFDRGDEQYF. Here the CDR3 DNA reads TGTGCCAGCAGCTTGTTCGATAGGGGCGACGAGCAGTACTTC.

This clone was seen only a few times. The rearrangement links TRBV28 to TRBJ2-7; 8 nucleotides match TRBD1. Trimming at V came to 1 base and at J to 3 bases, leaving 5 bases not matched to a gene. This CDR3 is 15 amino acids long. Germline loops: CDR1 MDHEN, CDR2 SYDVKM. CDR3 coding DNA: TGTGCCAGCAGTTTATATGCAGGGGGCGTCTACGAGCAGTACTTC. This encodes CASSLYAGGVYEQYF.

The chain carries TRBV4-1 and TRBJ1-3; the match to TRBD1 covers 9 bases. V trimming: 4 bases; J trimming: 1 base; junction bases outside the gene matches: 8. In germline, CDR1 is MGHRA, CDR2 YSYEKL. The CDR3 runs to 17 residues. The CDR3 spells CASSPMGTGRSGNTIYF. CDR3 sequence (DNA): TGCGCCAGCAGCCCGATGGGGACAGGGCGATCTGGAAACACCATATATTTT.

The CDR3 nucleotides are TGTGCCAGCAGTGCGGGGATTACAACTAATGAAAAACTGTTTTTT. It codes for CASSAGITTNEKLFF. The chain couples TRBV28 to TRBJ1-4; no clear D gene. The CDR3 is 15 amino acids. V was cut by 5 bases and J by 0 bases, with 10 bases left in between. Germline V gene data show CDR1 as MDHEN and CDR2 as SYDVKM.

The chain is built from TRBV6-5 and TRBJ1-5; 7 bases fit TRBD1. Germline CDR1 and CDR2: MNHEY and SVGAGI. The CDR3 is 13 residues long. Unmatched junction bases numbered 5, after V lost 7 bases and J lost 5 bases. The CDR3 DNA reads as TGTGCCAGCAAAACAGGGGCCCATCAGCCCCAGCATTTT. Translation: CASKTGAHQPQHF.

This clone has more than one count but fewer than ten. This chain joins TRBV7-2 and TRBJ2-1, with TRBD2 matching 11 bases. CDR3 length: 14 amino acids. Germline V gene lookup returns CDR1 SGHTA and CDR2 FQGNSA. The ends lost 5 bases at V and 8 bases at J; junction bases unmatched: 5. CDR3 in DNA: TGTGCCAGCAGCCCCCAACTAGCGGGGGATGAGCAGTTCTTC. As protein: CASSPQLAGDEQFF. Variable domain in full (rest from reference TRBV7-2 and TRBJ2-1): GAGVSQSPSNKVTEKGKDVELRCDPISGHTALYWYRQSLGQGLEFLIYFQGNSAPDKSGLPSDRFSAERTGGSVSTLTIQRTQQEDSAVYLCASSPQLAGDEQFFGPGTRLTVL.

The chain joins TRBV4-1 to TRBJ2-5, with a tentative D call TRBD2 (5 bases). Germline V gene data show CDR1 as MGHRA and CDR2 as YSYEKL. The CDR3 contains 15 residues. Trimming removed 0 bases from V and 2 bases from J, with 10 bases in between. For the CDR3, the DNA is TGCGCCAGCAGCCAAGATGGTACTAGGCAAGAGACCCAGTACTTC. It yields the protein CASSQDGTRQETQYF.

The chain carries TRBV27 and TRBJ2-3, with TRBD2 identical over 13 bases. Germline CDR1 is MNHEY and CDR2 is SMNVEV (reference sequence). The CDR3 covers 20 residues. Trimming cost V 3 bases and J 2 bases; bases outside gene matches: 14. The CDR3 DNA is TGTGCCAGCAGTTTGAGGTTAAGGGGACTAGCGGGACATGACACAGATACGCAGTATTTT. Its translation is CASSLRLRGLAGHDTDTQYF.

The rearrangement links TRBV6-1 to TRBJ1-5; D not certain. This CDR3 has 14 residues. Germline V gives CDR1 MNHNS, CDR2 SASEGT. V was clipped by 6 bases and J by 9 bases, with 18 bases between them. In nucleotides, the CDR3 is TGTGCCAGCAGGCCGGGTGTCCCTACGTGGCCCCAGCATTTT. Translation gives CASRPGVPTWPQHF.

As for this clone: It is likely a read error: a sequence one base away is far more abundant. Other DNA sequences from this sample encode an identical CDR3 as well. The chain carries TRBV14 and TRBJ1-1; D gene unclear. In germline, CDR1 is SGHDN, CDR2 FVKESK. V lost 1 base, J lost 8 bases, and 17 bases lay in between. This CDR3 has 15 residues. The CDR3 DNA sequence: TGTGCCAGCAGCCAAGTTTCCAGCGGAAGGACCGAAGCTTTCTTT. Residues: CASSQVSSGRTEAFF. The entire variable domain, with the rest obtained from reference TRBV14 and TRBJ1-1, is as follows: EAGVTQFPSHSVIEKGQTVTLRCDPISGHDNLYWYRRVMGKEIKFLLHFVKESKQDESGMPNNRFLAERTGGTYSTLKVQPAELEDSGVYFCASSQVSSGRTEAFFGQGTRLTVV.

The CDR3 reads CSALTGESSGNTIYF. CDR3 nucleotides: TGCAGCGCCCTGACAGGGGAGAGCTCTGGAAACACCATATATTTT. This chain links TRBV29-1 with TRBJ1-3, with 8 nucleotides matching TRBD1. Germline V gene data show CDR1 as SQVTM and CDR2 as ANQGSEA. The CDR3 extends over 15 amino acids. The J segment lost 0 bases and the V segment lost 7 bases, leaving 8 bases of the junction unmatched.

A few counts support this clone. V gene TRBV10-3 combines with J gene TRBJ2-7, with D uncertain. The V end lost 10 bases, the J end lost 2 bases, and 9 bases lay between the germline ends. Germline V CDR1 and CDR2: ENHRY, SYGVKD. The CDR3 runs to 11 residues. This CDR3 reads CATKSTYEQYF. The CDR3 DNA sequence: TGTGCCACGAAATCTACCTACGAGCAGTACTTC.

The chain carries TRBV28 and TRBJ2-3, with 10 bases lining up with TRBD2. The V and J ends lost 5 bases and 5 bases, in that order; junction bases with no gene match: 10. This CDR3 spans 16 amino acids. Germline values: CDR1 MDHEN, CDR2 SYDVKM. The CDR3 loop reads CASSTSLAGVLDTQYF. The CDR3 nucleotides read TGTGCCAGCAGTACCTCTCTAGCGGGAGTTTTAGATACGCAGTATTTT.